This T cell receptor (beta chain) was captured in a study of cytomegalovirus exposure and HLA in healthy donors. Findings and caveats of the study: Investigators reported 164 TCR beta chains as tied to cytomegalovirus. One variant, a missense change in DCLRE1C, was linked in a later analysis to TCR beta V- and J-gene trimming.

From germline, CDR1 is MGHRA and CDR2 YSYEKL. With 1 base removed from V and 0 bases from J, the gap between germline ends came to 5 bases. The length of the CDR3 is 14 residues. The PCR was carried out with 60 Vbeta primers and 13 Jbeta primers. This table comes from immunoSEQ multiplex PCR, and its TCRdb copy is limited to in-frame clones, with some not included. This sample has fewer than 150,000 clones, with around 79% found just once. This clone came up once. Its cognate antigen is unknown. J is TRBJ2-3 and V is TRBV4-1; the D is unclear. The source is a male donor in good health and CMV-seronegative. What was sequenced was PBMCs. CDR3 in DNA: TGCGCCAGCAGCCAAGGGCCTAGCACAGATACGCAGTATTTT. Protein: CASSQGPSTDTQYF.